This T cell receptor (beta chain) was identified in a study of CD4 T cells in relation to SARS-CoV-2 and coronaviruses. Overall study context: TCR beta CDR3s were sequenced after roughly eleven-day antigen culture of PBMCs. Whole-study findings and limits: This crossreactivity analysis covered spike protein alone, no other viral proteins.

The data were produced by immunoSEQ multiplex PCR, yet TCRdb's version contains in-frame clones alone and is incomplete. This table has roughly 25,000 clones, roughly 80% appearing once. Deletions cut 1 base from V and 5 bases from J, with 8 bases between. CDR3 length equals 13 residues. Note on this clone: Its antigen is as yet unknown.

Before the COVID-19 pandemic, during about 2010-2019, CD4+ T cells were taken from unexposed donors. The cells were cultured for around ten days before CD4+ T cells were isolated. Each well had around 2.2 million PBMCs in around 5% human AB serum with IL-2. The sequence came from a human donor in good health. The material sequenced was CD4+ T cells from PBMCs, cultured in vitro. J is TRBJ1-2 and V is TRBV12-3 or TRBV12-4; D might be TRBD1 (6 bases). The CDR3 coding sequence is TGTGCCAGCAGTTTAGGCAGGGGATATGGCTACACCTTC. Residues: CASSLGRGYGYTF.